The clone carrying this TCR beta chain was recorded at least ten times. These data come from a study of human T cells and chemical hapten exposure. With 9 bases removed from V and 0 bases from J, the gap between germline ends came to 10 bases. CDR1 is KGHDR, CDR2 SFDVKD, per germline. The CDR3 runs 14 residues. Per the original methods: Samples ranged from roughly 23,224 to 690,600 TCRs, with a median of approximately 96,000. TCRdb re-called the RACE reads through MiXCR, storing one row per CDR3 protein. The V and J calls were not made by the authors but by TCRdb's processing. This table has fewer than 100,000 distinct CDR3 sequences, 8.6% appearing once. Time point here: healthy volunteer bleed at 6 weeks. Before extraction, the whole blood was not fractionated, and total RNA was taken from it.

Sequencing was carried out using whole blood. The chain combines TRBV24-1 with TRBJ2-2; D is unclear. This receptor was obtained from a female donor in good health. Some clones in this sample may be carry-over from other donors' samples. CDR3 in DNA: TGTGCCACCGGCGGCAGTGCGAACACCGGGGAGCTGTTTTTT. This encodes CATGGSANTGELFF.